One sample yielded the 15 T cell receptor beta chains listed below, sequenced in a study of shared clonotypes between healthy human individuals. TCRdb's table, derived via immunoSEQ multiplex PCR, lists solely in-frame clones and lacks some. The sample yields 2 million to 2.5 million clones, 95% seen once. The sample comprised naive CD4+ T cells sorted from blood. The subset is: CD45RA+ positively selected. The source of these receptors is a man aged 18-30 years in good health.

The V gene is TRBV7-2, the J gene TRBJ1-1; no definite D call. Germline CDR1 SGHTA, CDR2 FQGNSA. There are 17 residues in the CDR3. Trimming took off 5 bases at V and 1 base at J, with 20 bases between the two ends. The CDR3 DNA is TGTGCCAGCAGCCCCCGCTCCAGGAGCCCATCGAACACTGAAGCTTTCTTT. Its translation: CASSPRSRSPSNTEAFF.

Concerning this clone itself: Other nucleotide sequences from this sample produce the same CDR3. The chain joins TRBV2 to TRBJ1-1; D ambiguous. Germline CDR1 reads SNHLY; CDR2 reads FYNNEI. The CDR3 runs to 14 residues. Trimming took 4 bases from V and 0 from J, leaving 9 bases between them. CDR3: CASSVGRLNTEAFF. The CDR3 DNA sequence: TGTGCCAGCAGTGTCGGCAGGTTGAACACTGAAGCTTTCTTT.

The rearrangement links TRBV30 to TRBJ2-5; D may be TRBD2 (6 bases). Trimming stripped 1 base from V and 5 bases from J, with 14 bases between. The germline CDR1 and CDR2 sequences are GTSNPN and SVGIG (reference sequence). The CDR3 totals 14 residues. The CDR3 DNA reads TGTGCCTGGAGTGCGGGGCGTGGGGGGGAGACCCAGTACTTC. The encoded protein is CAWSAGRGGETQYF.

This chain connects TRBV27 to TRBJ2-5; D gene unclear. Trimming removed 2 bases from V and 5 bases from J, with 15 bases in between. CDR3 length: 15 residues. Germline V gene data show CDR1 as MNHEY and CDR2 as SMNVEV (reference sequence). In DNA, the CDR3 is TGTGCCAGCAGTTTAAACCCCGGCGTTTTCGAGACCCAGTACTTC. Protein product: CASSLNPGVFETQYF.

The gene calls are TRBV19 and TRBJ2-5; D gene unclear. Germline CDR1 LNHDA, CDR2 SQIVND (reference sequence). Trimming took 8 bases from V and 4 from J, leaving 14 bases between them. This CDR3 comprises 13 residues. CDR3 sequence: CASSESGRETQYF. For the CDR3, the DNA is TGTGCCAGTTCGGAATCCGGTAGAGAGACCCAGTACTTC.

The gene calls are TRBV9 and TRBJ2-7; 11 bases agree with TRBD1. The CDR3 contains 15 residues. After removal of 3 bases from V and 2 bases from J, the junction contained 4 bases not matched to a gene. Germline lookup yields CDR1 SGDLS and CDR2 YYNGEE. CDR3 coding DNA: TGTGCCAGCAGCGCTTGGGACAGGGGGACCTACGAGCAGTACTTC. Its translation is CASSAWDRGTYEQYF.

The chain has TRBV10-2 and TRBJ2-2; TRBD1 matches 8 bases. Trimming removed 7 bases from V and 1 base from J; junction bases left unmatched: 5. The CDR3 spans 15 residues. Looked up from germline, CDR1 is WSHSY and CDR2 is SAAADI. As DNA, the CDR3 is TGCGCCAGCAAGACAGGGGCACTGAACACCGGGGAGCTGTTTTTT. Protein sequence: CASKTGALNTGELFF.

The chain couples TRBV6-5 to TRBJ2-3; 10 bases match TRBD2. CDR1 is MNHEY, CDR2 SVGAGI, per germline. J gave up 4 bases and V 0 bases, and 4 bases lay outside the gene matches. This CDR3 region has 16 residues. The CDR3 spells CASSYSSGRGADTQYF. CDR3 in DNA: TGTGCCAGCAGTTACTCCAGCGGGAGGGGTGCAGATACGCAGTATTTT.

The chain is built from TRBV27 and TRBJ2-7, with 7 bases identical to TRBD1. Germline V gives CDR1 MNHEY, CDR2 SMNVEV (reference sequence). The CDR3 covers 13 residues. After removal of 9 bases from V and 4 bases from J, the junction contained 9 bases not matched to a gene. CDR3 bases: TGTGCCAGATGGACAGGTGAGAAATACGAGCAGTACTTC. The encoded protein is CARWTGEKYEQYF.

The chain employs TRBV2 and TRBJ2-2; 9 bases are shared with TRBD2. The CDR3 is made up of 15 amino acids. Trimming cost V 7 bases and J 2 bases; bases outside gene matches: 5. The germline gives CDR1 SNHLY, CDR2 FYNNEI. The CDR3 coding sequence is TGTGCCAGCAAGGCGGGAGGGAGTAACACCGGGGAGCTGTTTTTT. Its protein is CASKAGGSNTGELFF.

V gene TRBV14 combines with J gene TRBJ2-5; weak D call: TRBD1 (5 bases). Germline CDR1 is SGHDN and CDR2 is FVKESK. The CDR3 is made up of 17 amino acids. V was cut by 0 bases and J by 2 bases, with 16 bases left in between. CDR3 in amino acids: CASSQDLTRVGQETQYF. The CDR3, as DNA: TGTGCCAGCAGCCAAGATCTAACCAGGGTCGGGCAAGAGACCCAGTACTTC.

V gene TRBV5-8 combines with J gene TRBJ2-7, with D possibly matching TRBD2 (6 bases). The CDR3 extends over 14 amino acids. Germline V lookup: CDR1 SGHTS, CDR2 YDEGEE. V shed 4 bases and J shed 5 bases, with 16 bases lying between them. The CDR3 nucleotides are TGTGCCAGCAGCCTCCGGGAGCGACACCACGAGCAGTACTTC. Translation: CASSLRERHHEQYF.

The count of this clone is one. This chain joins TRBV5-4 and TRBJ1-2; perhaps TRBD1 as D (5 bases). V dropped 4 bases and J dropped 3 bases, with 16 bases sitting between them. CDR3 length equals 15 residues. Germline V gene lookup returns CDR1 SGHNT and CDR2 YYREEE (reference sequence). The CDR3: CASSAGGQPHYGYTF. In nucleotides, the CDR3 is TGTGCCAGCAGCGCCGGGGGTCAGCCGCACTATGGCTACACCTTC.

The CDR3 reads CASSQDHGAGELFF. CDR3 bases: TGCGCCAGCAGCCAAGATCACGGCGCCGGGGAGCTGTTTTTT. The gene calls are TRBV4-1 and TRBJ2-2; D is unresolved. Germline V gene lookup returns CDR1 MGHRA and CDR2 YSYEKL. V dropped 0 bases and J dropped 6 bases, with 8 bases sitting between them. The CDR3 consists of 14 residues.

The chain carries TRBV19 and TRBJ1-3; D possibly corresponds to TRBD1 (5 bases). This CDR3 contains 15 residues. With 5 bases removed from V and 0 bases from J, the gap between germline ends came to 11 bases. Germline CDR1 is LNHDA and CDR2 is SQIVND (reference sequence). CDR3 loop: CASSPAGGSGNTIYF. For the CDR3, the DNA is TGTGCCAGTAGTCCCGCCGGGGGCTCTGGAAACACCATATATTTT.